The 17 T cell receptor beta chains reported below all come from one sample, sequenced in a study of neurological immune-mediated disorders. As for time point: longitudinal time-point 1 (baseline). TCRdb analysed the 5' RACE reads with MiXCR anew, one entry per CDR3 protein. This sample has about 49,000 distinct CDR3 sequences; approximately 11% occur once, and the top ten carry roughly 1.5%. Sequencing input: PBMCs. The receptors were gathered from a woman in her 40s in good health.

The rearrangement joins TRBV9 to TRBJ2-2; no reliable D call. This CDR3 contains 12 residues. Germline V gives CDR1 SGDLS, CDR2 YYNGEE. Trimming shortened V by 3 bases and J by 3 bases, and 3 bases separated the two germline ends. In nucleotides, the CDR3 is TGTGCCAGCAGCGCCGACACCGGGGAGCTGTTTTTT. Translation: CASSADTGELFF.

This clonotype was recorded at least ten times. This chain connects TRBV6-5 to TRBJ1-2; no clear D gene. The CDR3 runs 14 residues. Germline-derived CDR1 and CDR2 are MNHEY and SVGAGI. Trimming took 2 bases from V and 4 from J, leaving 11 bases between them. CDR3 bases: TGTGCCAGCAGTTACGCAGCGGGTGTCTATGGCTACACCTTC. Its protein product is CASSYAAGVYGYTF.

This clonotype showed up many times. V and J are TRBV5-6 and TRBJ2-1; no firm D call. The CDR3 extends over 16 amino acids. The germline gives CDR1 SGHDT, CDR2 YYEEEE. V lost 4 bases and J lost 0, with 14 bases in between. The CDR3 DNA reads TGTGCCAGCAGCCCTGTGGCCAAGAGCTCCTACAATGAGCAGTTCTTC. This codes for CASSPVAKSSYNEQFF.

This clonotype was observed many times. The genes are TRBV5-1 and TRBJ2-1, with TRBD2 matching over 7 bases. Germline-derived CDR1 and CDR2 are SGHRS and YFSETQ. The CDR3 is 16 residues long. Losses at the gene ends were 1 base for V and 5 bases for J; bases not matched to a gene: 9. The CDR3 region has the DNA TGCGCCAGCAGCTTGTTATCGAGCGGGACTAACAATGAGCAGTTCTTC. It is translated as CASSLLSSGTNNEQFF.

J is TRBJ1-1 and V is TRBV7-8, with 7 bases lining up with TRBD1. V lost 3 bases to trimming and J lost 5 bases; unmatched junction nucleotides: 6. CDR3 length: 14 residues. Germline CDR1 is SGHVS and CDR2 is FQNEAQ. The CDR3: CASSFSGTETEAFF. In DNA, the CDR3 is TGTGCCAGCAGCTTTTCCGGGACAGAGACTGAAGCTTTCTTT.

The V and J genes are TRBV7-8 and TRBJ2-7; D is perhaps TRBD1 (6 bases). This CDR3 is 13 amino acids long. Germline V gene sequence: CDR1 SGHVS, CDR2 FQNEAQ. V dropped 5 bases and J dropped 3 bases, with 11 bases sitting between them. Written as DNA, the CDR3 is TGTGCCAGCAGCCGGTCACAGGGCTACGAGCAGTACTTC. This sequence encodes CASSRSQGYEQYF.

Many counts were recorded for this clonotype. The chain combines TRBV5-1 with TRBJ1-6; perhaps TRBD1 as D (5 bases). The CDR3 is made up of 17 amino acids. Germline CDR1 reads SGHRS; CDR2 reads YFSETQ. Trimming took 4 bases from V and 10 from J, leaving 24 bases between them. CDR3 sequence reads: CASSPRAGNAKGSPLHF. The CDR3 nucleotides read TGCGCCAGCAGCCCCCGGGCAGGGAATGCAAAAGGATCACCCCTCCACTTT.

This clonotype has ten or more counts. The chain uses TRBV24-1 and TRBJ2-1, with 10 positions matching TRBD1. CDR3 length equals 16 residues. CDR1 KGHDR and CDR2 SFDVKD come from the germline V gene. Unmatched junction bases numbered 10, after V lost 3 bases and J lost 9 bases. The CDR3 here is CATSDPGQGGGGEQFF. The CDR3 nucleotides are TGTGCCACCAGTGATCCTGGACAGGGGGGTGGTGGTGAGCAGTTCTTC.

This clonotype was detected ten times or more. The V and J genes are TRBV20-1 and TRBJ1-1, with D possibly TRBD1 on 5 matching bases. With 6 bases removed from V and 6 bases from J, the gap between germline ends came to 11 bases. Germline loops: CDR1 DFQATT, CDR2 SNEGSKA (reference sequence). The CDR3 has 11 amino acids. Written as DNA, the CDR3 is TGCAGTGCCGGGCGGGGGTCTGAAGCTTTCTTT. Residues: CSAGRGSEAFF.

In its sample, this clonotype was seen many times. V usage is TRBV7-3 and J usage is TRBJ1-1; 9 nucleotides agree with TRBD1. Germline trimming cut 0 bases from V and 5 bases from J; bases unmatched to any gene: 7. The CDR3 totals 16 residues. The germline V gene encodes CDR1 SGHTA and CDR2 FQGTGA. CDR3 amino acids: CASSLTPGTGQTEAFF. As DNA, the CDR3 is TGTGCCAGCAGCTTAACGCCGGGGACAGGGCAGACTGAAGCTTTCTTT. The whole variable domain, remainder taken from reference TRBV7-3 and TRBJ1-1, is GAGVSQTPSNKVTEKGKYVELRCDPISGHTALYWYRQSLGQGPEFLIYFQGTGAADDSGLPNDRFFAVRPEGSVSTLKIQRTERGDSAVYLCASSLTPGTGQTEAFFGQGTRLTVV.

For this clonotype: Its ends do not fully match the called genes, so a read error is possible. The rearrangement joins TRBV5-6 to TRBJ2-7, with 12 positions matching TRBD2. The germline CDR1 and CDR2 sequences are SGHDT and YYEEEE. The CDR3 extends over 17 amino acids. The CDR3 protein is CASSLVTSGSWGLKQHF. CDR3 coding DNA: TGTGCCAGCAGCTTGGTGACTAGCGGGAGTTGGGGACTGAAGCAGCACTTC.

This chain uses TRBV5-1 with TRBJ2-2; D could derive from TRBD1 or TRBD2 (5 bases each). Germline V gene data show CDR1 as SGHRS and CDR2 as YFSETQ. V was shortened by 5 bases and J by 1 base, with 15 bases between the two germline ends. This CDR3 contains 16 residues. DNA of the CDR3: TGCGCCAGCAGGGCGGCAGGGACCATGAACACCGGGGAGCTGTTTTTT. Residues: CASRAAGTMNTGELFF.

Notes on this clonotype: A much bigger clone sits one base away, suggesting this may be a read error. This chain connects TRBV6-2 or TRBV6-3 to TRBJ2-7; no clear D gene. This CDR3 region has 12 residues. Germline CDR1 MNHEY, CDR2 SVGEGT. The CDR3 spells CVSRERSYEQYF. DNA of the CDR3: TGTGTCAGCAGAGAACGCTCCTACGAGCAGTACTTC.

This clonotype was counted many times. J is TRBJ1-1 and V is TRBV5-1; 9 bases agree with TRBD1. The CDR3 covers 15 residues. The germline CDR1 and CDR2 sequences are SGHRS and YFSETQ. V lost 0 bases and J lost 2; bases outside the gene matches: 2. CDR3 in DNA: TGCGCCAGCAGCTTGGGGGACAGGGAAAACACTGAAGCTTTCTTT. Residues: CASSLGDRENTEAFF. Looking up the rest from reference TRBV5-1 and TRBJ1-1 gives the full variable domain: KAGVTQTPRYLIKTRGQQVTLSCSPISGHRSVSWYQQTPGQGLQFLFEYFSETQRNKGNFPGRFSGRQFSNSRSEMNVSTLELGDSALYLCASSLGDRENTEAFFGQGTRLTVV.

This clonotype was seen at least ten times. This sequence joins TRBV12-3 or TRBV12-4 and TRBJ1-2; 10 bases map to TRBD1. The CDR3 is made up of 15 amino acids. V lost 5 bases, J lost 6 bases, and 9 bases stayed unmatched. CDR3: CASSLAWTGGDGYTF. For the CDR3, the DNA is TGTGCCAGCAGTCTCGCTTGGACAGGGGGGGATGGCTACACCTTC.

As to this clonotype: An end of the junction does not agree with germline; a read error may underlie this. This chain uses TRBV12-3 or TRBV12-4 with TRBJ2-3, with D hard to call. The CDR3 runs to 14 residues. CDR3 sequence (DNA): TGTACCAGCAATCCGGGCCTCACGAGGGATACGCAGTATTTT. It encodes CTSNPGLTRDTQYF.

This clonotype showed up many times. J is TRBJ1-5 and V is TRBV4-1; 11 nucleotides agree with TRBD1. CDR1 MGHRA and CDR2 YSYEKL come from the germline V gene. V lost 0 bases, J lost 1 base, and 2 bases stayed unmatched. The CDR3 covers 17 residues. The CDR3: CASSQDGTGGSNQPQHF. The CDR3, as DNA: TGCGCCAGCAGCCAAGACGGGACAGGGGGGAGCAATCAGCCCCAGCATTTT.